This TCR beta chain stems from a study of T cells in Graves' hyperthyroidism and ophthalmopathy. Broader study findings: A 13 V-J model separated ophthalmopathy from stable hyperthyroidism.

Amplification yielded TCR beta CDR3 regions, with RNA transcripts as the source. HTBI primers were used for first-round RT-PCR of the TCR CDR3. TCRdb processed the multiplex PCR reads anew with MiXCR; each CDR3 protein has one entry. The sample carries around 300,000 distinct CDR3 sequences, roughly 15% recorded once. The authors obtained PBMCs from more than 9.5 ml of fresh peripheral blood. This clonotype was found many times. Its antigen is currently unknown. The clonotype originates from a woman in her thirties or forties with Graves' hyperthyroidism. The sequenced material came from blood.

The CDR3 DNA reads TGTGCCAGCAGTGTGGAGACACCGAACACTGAAGCTTTCTTT. It is translated as CASSVETPNTEAFF. The J gene is TRBJ1-1, the V gene TRBV2, with unresolved D. This CDR3 comprises 14 residues. The V and J ends lost 4 bases and 1 base respectively, with 10 bases between them. The V gene's germline CDR1 is SNHLY and CDR2 FYNNEI.